The rows below give T cell receptor beta chains drawn from one sample of a study of blood T cell repertoires in COVID-19. The data were produced by immunoSEQ multiplex PCR, yet TCRdb's version contains in-frame clones alone and is incomplete. The table lists some 120,000 clones, roughly nine tenths of them singletons. The sample was peripheral blood. These receptors were collected from a human donor with active COVID-19. The donor label of this sample is uncertain. The CDR3 runs from the conserved cysteine through the conserved F or W. The D gene is left open where the match is weak. Not every row has a clone size; where given, it reads once, few, many or a size class.

cdr3_nt: TGTGCCAGCAGCCCAACAGGGTCCTACGAGCAGTACTTC; cdr3_aa: CASSPTGSYEQYF; v_call: TRBV7-9; clone_size: .; j_call: TRBJ2-7; d_call: .
cdr3_nt: TGTGCCAGCAGTTGGACAGAAAGCTCCTACAATGAGCAGTTCTTC; cdr3_aa: CASSWTESSYNEQFF; v_call: TRBV28; clone_size: .; j_call: TRBJ2-1; d_call: .
cdr3_nt: TGTGCCAGCAGCCCAGGGAGGGCCTACGAGCAGTACTTC; cdr3_aa: CASSPGRAYEQYF; v_call: TRBV7-6; clone_size: once; j_call: TRBJ2-7; d_call: TRBD2
cdr3_nt: TGCAGTGCTAGTCCCGAATCGGAGCGGGGGTTCACAGATACGCAGTATTTT; cdr3_aa: CSASPESERGFTDTQYF; v_call: TRBV20-1; clone_size: .; j_call: TRBJ2-3; d_call: TRBD2
cdr3_nt: TGTGCCAGCAGTGCCCCGAGGCGGGGGCGATCGAACACTGAAGCTTTCTTT; cdr3_aa: CASSAPRRGRSNTEAFF; v_call: TRBV25-1; clone_size: .; j_call: TRBJ1-1; d_call: .
cdr3_nt: TGTGCCAGCAGCGACAGGGGATACTATGGCTACACCTTC; cdr3_aa: CASSDRGYYGYTF; v_call: TRBV5-6; clone_size: .; j_call: TRBJ1-2; d_call: TRBD1
cdr3_nt: TGTGCCAGTAGTCCGTACAGGGGGCAGATGAACACTGAAGCTTTCTTT; cdr3_aa: CASSPYRGQMNTEAFF; v_call: TRBV19; clone_size: .; j_call: TRBJ1-1; d_call: TRBD1
cdr3_nt: TGTGCCAGCCGGGACAGACTCTACGAGCAGTACTTC; cdr3_aa: CASRDRLYEQYF; v_call: TRBV2; clone_size: .; j_call: TRBJ2-7; d_call: TRBD1
cdr3_nt: TGTGCCAGCTCACCGGACAGCCTGAACACTGAAGCTTTCTTT; cdr3_aa: CASSPDSLNTEAFF; v_call: TRBV18; clone_size: .; j_call: TRBJ1-1; d_call: .
cdr3_nt: TGCGCCAGCAGCTCCCGGGACAGCGTCTACGAGCAGTACTTC; cdr3_aa: CASSSRDSVYEQYF; v_call: TRBV5-1; clone_size: few; j_call: TRBJ2-7; d_call: TRBD1
cdr3_nt: TGTGCCAGCAGTTACAGCGGTAACAATGAGCAGTTCTTC; cdr3_aa: CASSYSGNNEQFF; v_call: TRBV6-5; clone_size: .; j_call: TRBJ2-1; d_call: .
cdr3_nt: TGTGCCAGCAGTTACGAGGGAAGAGGGGGCTACACCTTC; cdr3_aa: CASSYEGRGGYTF; v_call: TRBV6-5; clone_size: .; j_call: TRBJ1-2; d_call: .
cdr3_nt: TGTGCCAGCACGTCTGATGAGGGCAGGAACACTGAAGCTTTCTTT; cdr3_aa: CASTSDEGRNTEAFF; v_call: TRBV6-5; clone_size: .; j_call: TRBJ1-1; d_call: .
cdr3_nt: TGTGCCAGCAGCTTTGCGTCCTACAGCCTGAACACTGAAGCTTTCTTT; cdr3_aa: CASSFASYSLNTEAFF; v_call: TRBV7-2; clone_size: .; j_call: TRBJ1-1; d_call: .
cdr3_nt: TGTGCCACCTCCTCCGGGCATCAGGGGAACACTGAAGCTTTCTTT; cdr3_aa: CATSSGHQGNTEAFF; v_call: TRBV10-3; clone_size: once; j_call: TRBJ1-1; d_call: .
cdr3_nt: TGTGCCAGTAGTAAACCGGGACAGGGGGCAGATACGCAGTATTTT; cdr3_aa: CASSKPGQGADTQYF; v_call: TRBV19; clone_size: .; j_call: TRBJ2-3; d_call: TRBD1
cdr3_nt: TGTGCCAGCAGTCTGGGGGCCGGGTTCCACGAGCAGTACTTC; cdr3_aa: CASSLGAGFHEQYF; v_call: TRBV6-5; clone_size: .; j_call: TRBJ2-7; d_call: .
cdr3_nt: TGTGCCAGCAGGGCCAGGGGGACTGGGGCCAACGTCCTGACTTTC; cdr3_aa: CASRARGTGANVLTF; v_call: TRBV27; clone_size: once; j_call: TRBJ2-6; d_call: TRBD1
cdr3_nt: TGTGCCAGTAGATACAGCGGGGGGGCGTCAGATGAGCAGTTCTTC; cdr3_aa: CASRYSGGASDEQFF; v_call: TRBV19; clone_size: .; j_call: TRBJ2-1; d_call: TRBD2
cdr3_nt: TGCGCCAGCAGCCAAGACATCTCCTACGAGCAGTACTTC; cdr3_aa: CASSQDISYEQYF; v_call: TRBV4-3; clone_size: .; j_call: TRBJ2-7; d_call: .
cdr3_nt: TGTGCCAGCAGCTTGACAACCTCGCGGGGGCAAGCTTTCTTT; cdr3_aa: CASSLTTSRGQAFF; v_call: TRBV5-8; clone_size: .; j_call: TRBJ1-1; d_call: .
cdr3_nt: TGTGCCAGCAGCCCCTCCAGACAGACTAACTATGGCTACACCTTC; cdr3_aa: CASSPSRQTNYGYTF; v_call: TRBV7-2; clone_size: once; j_call: TRBJ1-2; d_call: .
cdr3_nt: TGTGCCAGCTCACCAGAGGTCGGGGTCCGTAACTATGGCTACACCTTC; cdr3_aa: CASSPEVGVRNYGYTF; v_call: TRBV18; clone_size: .; j_call: TRBJ1-2; d_call: .
cdr3_nt: TGTGCCACTGCAAAATCCGCGGGCAACTACGAGCAGTACTTC; cdr3_aa: CATAKSAGNYEQYF; v_call: TRBV7-2; clone_size: .; j_call: TRBJ2-7; d_call: .
cdr3_nt: TGTGCCAGCAGTACCCCGGGACAGGGGAGGGCAGATACGCAGTATTTT; cdr3_aa: CASSTPGQGRADTQYF; v_call: TRBV2; clone_size: .; j_call: TRBJ2-3; d_call: TRBD1
cdr3_nt: TGTGCCAGCAGTTCCTCCCCCATCGCCGGGACAAACGAGCAGTACTTC; cdr3_aa: CASSSSPIAGTNEQYF; v_call: TRBV28; clone_size: .; j_call: TRBJ2-7; d_call: .
cdr3_nt: TGTGCCAGCAGCTTGGTTAACGGGATTTCACCCCTCCACTTT; cdr3_aa: CASSLVNGISPLHF; v_call: TRBV5-4; clone_size: .; j_call: TRBJ1-6; d_call: .
cdr3_nt: TGTGCCAGCAGCTTTCGTCAGGGGTTCACCGGGGAGCTGTTTTTT; cdr3_aa: CASSFRQGFTGELFF; v_call: TRBV5-4; clone_size: .; j_call: TRBJ2-2; d_call: .
cdr3_nt: TGTGCCAGCAACCACCAGGGAAAGATAAACTATGGCTACACCTTC; cdr3_aa: CASNHQGKINYGYTF; v_call: TRBV28; clone_size: .; j_call: TRBJ1-2; d_call: .
cdr3_nt: TGTGCCAGCAGTTCACTCCGTTACCCGCCTAGGAACACCGGGGAGCTGTTTTTT; cdr3_aa: CASSSLRYPPRNTGELFF; v_call: TRBV28; clone_size: .; j_call: TRBJ2-2; d_call: .
cdr3_nt: TGTGCCAGCTCACGCGAGGGAGGGGATGGCTACACCTTC; cdr3_aa: CASSREGGDGYTF; v_call: TRBV18; clone_size: .; j_call: TRBJ1-2; d_call: .
cdr3_nt: TGTGCCAGCAGCTTCTTGGTGCAGCGGGGGGGGCCGTTGATTGAGACCCAGTACTTC; cdr3_aa: CASSFLVQRGGPLIETQYF; v_call: TRBV7-8; clone_size: .; j_call: TRBJ2-5; d_call: TRBD2
cdr3_nt: TGTGCCAGCAGCGGCATGAACACCGGGGAGCTGTTTTTT; cdr3_aa: CASSGMNTGELFF; v_call: TRBV7-6; clone_size: .; j_call: TRBJ2-2; d_call: .
cdr3_nt: TGTGCCAGCAGTGACGGAGGGGCCGGGGAGCTGTTTTTT; cdr3_aa: CASSDGGAGELFF; v_call: TRBV6-4; clone_size: .; j_call: TRBJ2-2; d_call: .
cdr3_nt: TGTGCCAGCAGCCACGACAGGCAACCGTATCAGCCCCAGCATTTT; cdr3_aa: CASSHDRQPYQPQHF; v_call: TRBV7-9; clone_size: .; j_call: TRBJ1-5; d_call: .
cdr3_nt: TGTGCCAGCAGTTTACAGGGTCAGCCCCAGCATTTT; cdr3_aa: CASSLQGQPQHF; v_call: TRBV28; clone_size: .; j_call: TRBJ1-5; d_call: .
cdr3_nt: TGTGCCAGCTCATCACAGCGGGGGGGCAGTGAGCAGTTCTTC; cdr3_aa: CASSSQRGGSEQFF; v_call: TRBV18; clone_size: .; j_call: TRBJ2-1; d_call: TRBD2
cdr3_nt: TGTGCCAGCTCACCTAGTCGCACTGAAGCTTTCTTT; cdr3_aa: CASSPSRTEAFF; v_call: TRBV18; clone_size: .; j_call: TRBJ1-1; d_call: .
cdr3_nt: TGTGCCAGCAGCCTTACAGGGGCGGTAAGCACTGAAGCTTTCTTT; cdr3_aa: CASSLTGAVSTEAFF; v_call: TRBV5-5; clone_size: .; j_call: TRBJ1-1; d_call: TRBD1
cdr3_nt: TGTGCCAGCAGTCGAACCGGACAGGGAATTGCAAACACCATATATTTT; cdr3_aa: CASSRTGQGIANTIYF; v_call: TRBV5-4; clone_size: .; j_call: TRBJ1-3; d_call: TRBD1
cdr3_nt: TGTGCCAGCAGTCATGGTGAAGAGTATGGCTACACCTTC; cdr3_aa: CASSHGEEYGYTF; v_call: TRBV7-9; clone_size: .; j_call: TRBJ1-2; d_call: .
cdr3_nt: TGTGCCAGCAAGGGACAGGGATCCTACAATGAGCAGTTCTTC; cdr3_aa: CASKGQGSYNEQFF; v_call: TRBV25-1; clone_size: .; j_call: TRBJ2-1; d_call: TRBD1
cdr3_nt: TGTGCCAGCAGCTCCGGGGTCGGCTCCTACAATGAGCAGTTCTTC; cdr3_aa: CASSSGVGSYNEQFF; v_call: TRBV7-9; clone_size: .; j_call: TRBJ2-1; d_call: .
cdr3_nt: TGTGCCACCAGTGATAACGGACAGGGATGGAATCAGCCCCAGCATTTT; cdr3_aa: CATSDNGQGWNQPQHF; v_call: TRBV24-1; clone_size: .; j_call: TRBJ1-5; d_call: TRBD1
cdr3_nt: TGCAGCGCCGCAACCGACAGGGTACCCTCTTGGGAGCAGTACTTC; cdr3_aa: CSAATDRVPSWEQYF; v_call: TRBV29-1; clone_size: once; j_call: TRBJ2-7; d_call: TRBD1
cdr3_nt: TGTGCCAGCAGCTCAAGTACAGGGACGAGCTCCTACAATGAGCAGTTCTTC; cdr3_aa: CASSSSTGTSSYNEQFF; v_call: TRBV25-1; clone_size: .; j_call: TRBJ2-1; d_call: .
cdr3_nt: TGTGCCAGCAGATTTCCCATCTACAATGAGCAGTTCTTC; cdr3_aa: CASRFPIYNEQFF; v_call: TRBV7-9; clone_size: .; j_call: TRBJ2-1; d_call: .
cdr3_nt: TGTGCCAGCAGCTTAAGTGTCGGGGGCTACAATGAGCAGTTCTTC; cdr3_aa: CASSLSVGGYNEQFF; v_call: TRBV7-3; clone_size: .; j_call: TRBJ2-1; d_call: .
cdr3_nt: TGCGCCAGCAGCAGAGAAACCTACAATGAGCAGTTCTTC; cdr3_aa: CASSRETYNEQFF; v_call: TRBV5-1; clone_size: once; j_call: TRBJ2-1; d_call: .
cdr3_nt: TGCGCCAGCAGCCAAGTTGGGAGGCGGGGGAGATATGGCTACACCTTC; cdr3_aa: CASSQVGRRGRYGYTF; v_call: TRBV4-1; clone_size: .; j_call: TRBJ1-2; d_call: .
cdr3_nt: TGTGCCAGCAGCGGGACAGCAAAAGGCGCTGAAGCTTTCTTT; cdr3_aa: CASSGTAKGAEAFF; v_call: TRBV5-4; clone_size: .; j_call: TRBJ1-1; d_call: TRBD1
cdr3_nt: TGCGCCAGCAGTGATCTGGCATCGGGACTTACCTACAATGAGCAGTTCTTC; cdr3_aa: CASSDLASGLTYNEQFF; v_call: TRBV10-2; clone_size: .; j_call: TRBJ2-1; d_call: .
cdr3_nt: TGCGCCAGCATTATCGAGCGGGGGGGCGCCGCAGATACGCAGTATTTT; cdr3_aa: CASIIERGGAADTQYF; v_call: TRBV10-2; clone_size: .; j_call: TRBJ2-3; d_call: TRBD2
cdr3_nt: TGTGCCAGCAGCCATATCGGGACAGGGGACTCCTACGAGCAGTACTTC; cdr3_aa: CASSHIGTGDSYEQYF; v_call: TRBV4-2; clone_size: .; j_call: TRBJ2-7; d_call: TRBD1
cdr3_nt: TGTGCCATCAGTGAGTCTCAGGGGTTAAATTCACCCCTCCACTTT; cdr3_aa: CAISESQGLNSPLHF; v_call: TRBV10-3; clone_size: .; j_call: TRBJ1-6; d_call: .
cdr3_nt: TGTGCCTCCCAGAGCGATACGAACACTGAAGCTTTCTTT; cdr3_aa: CASQSDTNTEAFF; v_call: TRBV19; clone_size: .; j_call: TRBJ1-1; d_call: .
cdr3_nt: TGTGCCAGCAGCTTAGAAGCGGCCCAAGAGACCCAGTACTTC; cdr3_aa: CASSLEAAQETQYF; v_call: TRBV7-9; clone_size: once; j_call: TRBJ2-5; d_call: .
cdr3_nt: TGTGCCAGCAGTGGACAGGGCCTACCCACAGATACGCAGTATTTT; cdr3_aa: CASSGQGLPTDTQYF; v_call: TRBV2; clone_size: .; j_call: TRBJ2-3; d_call: TRBD1
cdr3_nt: TGCGCCAGCAGCCGACCTTTAGCGGGGATTACCGCCGGGGAGCTGTTTTTT; cdr3_aa: CASSRPLAGITAGELFF; v_call: TRBV4-3; clone_size: .; j_call: TRBJ2-2; d_call: TRBD2